This T cell receptor (beta chain) appears in the sequencing data of a study of neoadjuvant nivolumab and ipilimumab in lung cancer. Study results and limitations: Only two of four nivolumab-treated tumors gained richness and clonality by surgery. Compared with tumor-adjacent uninvolved lung, resected tumors showed greater richness and clonality.

CDR1 and CDR2 (germline): SGHKS, YYEKEE (reference sequence). Trimming took 1 base from V and 0 from J, leaving 8 bases between them. This CDR3 contains 15 residues. This clone appeared a single time. The antigen is unknown. Produced via immunoSEQ multiplex PCR; TCRdb's table is partial and in-frame only. This table holds fewer than 35,000 clones, 92% found once. Sequenced here: peripheral blood, sampled after neoadjuvant nivolumab, alone or with ipilimumab, at or shortly before surgery. This TCR was recovered from an adult with non-small cell lung cancer. The genes are TRBV5-5 and TRBJ1-5; D unclear. The CDR3, as DNA: TGTGCCAGCAGCTTGTGGCAGAGTAGCAATCAGCCCCAGCATTTT. This translates into CASSLWQSSNQPQHF.